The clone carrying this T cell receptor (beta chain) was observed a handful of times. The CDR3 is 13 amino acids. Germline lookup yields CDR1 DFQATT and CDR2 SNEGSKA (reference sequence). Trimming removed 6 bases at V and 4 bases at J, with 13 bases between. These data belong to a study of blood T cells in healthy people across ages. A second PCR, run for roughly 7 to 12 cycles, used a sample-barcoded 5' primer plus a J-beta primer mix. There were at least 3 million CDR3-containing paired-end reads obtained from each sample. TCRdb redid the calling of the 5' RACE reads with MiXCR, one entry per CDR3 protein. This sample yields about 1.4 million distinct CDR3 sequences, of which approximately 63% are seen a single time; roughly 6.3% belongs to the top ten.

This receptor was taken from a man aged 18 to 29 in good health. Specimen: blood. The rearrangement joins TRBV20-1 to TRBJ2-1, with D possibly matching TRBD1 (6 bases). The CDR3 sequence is CSATYQGYNEQFF. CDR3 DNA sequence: TGCAGTGCCACTTATCAGGGGTACAATGAGCAGTTCTTC.